This TCR beta chain was documented in a study of OX40 agonist ivuxolimab in advanced cancers. Libraries were prepared by immunoSEQ multiplex PCR; TCRdb keeps only in-frame clonotypes and omits some of them. The sample carries 15,000 to 20,000 clones, around nine tenths recorded once. V was clipped by 0 bases and J by 4 bases; unmatched bases: 12. The CDR3 covers 19 residues. Germline CDR1 reads WNHNN; CDR2 reads SYGVQD (reference sequence). Sequenced here: CD4+ or CD8+ T cells sorted from blood, sampled in a trial of the OX40 agonist ivuxolimab. The TCR sequence derives from an adult with an advanced solid tumor such as melanoma, head and neck, liver or kidney cancer. The V call is TRBV10-1, the J call TRBJ2-2; 9 nucleotides line up with TRBD1. CDR3 bases: TGCGCCAGCAGTGAGTCGTGGACAGGGGCTTCTCCGGGCACCGGGGAGCTGTTTTTT. Residues: CASSESWTGASPGTGELFF.